The present T cell receptor beta chain was sequenced within a study of cytomegalovirus exposure and HLA in healthy donors. Findings and caveats of the study: Most TCR beta V segments were productive about 90% or about 30% of the time in an earlier analysis.

The V gene end was trimmed by 5 bases and the J gene end by 7 bases; junction bases not matched to a gene: 11. CDR1 and CDR2 from the germline V gene are SGHTA and FQGNSA. The CDR3 consists of 14 residues. This PCR relied on a set of 60 Vbeta primers and 13 Jbeta primers. TCRdb's copy holds only in-frame clones and misses some; the assay was immunoSEQ multiplex PCR. Here the sample spans fewer than 150,000 clones, about 80% being singletons. For this clone: Its target is unknown.

This sequence joins TRBV7-2 and TRBJ2-7; 7 bases match TRBD1. This receptor was taken from a woman aged 40 to 50 in good health and CMV-seropositive. Specimen: PBMCs. DNA of the CDR3: TGTGCCAGCAGCCCGACAGGGCCAGTGGGAGAGCAGTACTTC. Its protein is CASSPTGPVGEQYF.